This is a list of T cell receptor beta chains from one sample in a study of beta chain features in type 1 diabetes. Sequencing used immunoSEQ multiplex PCR; TCRdb keeps in-frame clones, though not all of them. This sample has roughly 300,000 clones, with roughly an eighth found just once. Sequenced input: naive CD4+ T cells from blood. These receptors originate from a young man with type 1 diabetes. Each CDR3 is given with its conserved first and last residue. A D gene is named only where the DNA matches it firmly. Expanded clones are given a class, and other clones once, few, many or no size at all.

D gene: -
J gene: TRBJ2-5
clone size: -
V gene: TRBV28
CDR3 protein: CASSRSHRGQETQYF
CDR3 DNA: TGTGCCAGCAGCCGATCGCATAGGGGTCAAGAGACCCAGTACTTC

D gene: TRBD2
J gene: TRBJ2-7
clone size: few
V gene: TRBV28
CDR3 protein: CASRPSGEAYEQYF
CDR3 DNA: TGTGCCAGCAGACCTAGCGGGGAGGCCTACGAGCAGTACTTC

D gene: -
J gene: TRBJ1-2
clone size: few
V gene: TRBV4-1
CDR3 protein: CASSQDPSRDNYGYTF
CDR3 DNA: TGCGCCAGCAGCCAAGATCCCTCACGGGATAACTATGGCTACACCTTC

D gene: -
J gene: TRBJ1-2
clone size: few
V gene: TRBV9
CDR3 protein: CASSVGARGYTF
CDR3 DNA: TGTGCCAGCAGCGTGGGGGCGAGAGGCTACACCTTC

D gene: -
J gene: TRBJ1-4
clone size: few
V gene: TRBV5-4
CDR3 protein: CASSLQGGAREKLFF
CDR3 DNA: TGTGCCAGCAGCTTGCAGGGAGGGGCCCGGGAAAAACTGTTTTTT

D gene: TRBD1
J gene: TRBJ2-1
clone size: -
V gene: TRBV6-1
CDR3 protein: CASRRGQGSEQFF
CDR3 DNA: TGTGCCAGCAGAAGGGGGCAGGGAAGTGAGCAGTTCTTC

D gene: TRBD2
J gene: TRBJ2-5
clone size: -
V gene: TRBV4-1
CDR3 protein: CASSQPGLGVETQYF
CDR3 DNA: TGCGCCAGCAGCCAACCGGGACTAGGGGTCGAGACCCAGTACTTC

D gene: -
J gene: TRBJ2-7
clone size: -
V gene: TRBV10-2
CDR3 protein: CASSGVGPSYEQYF
CDR3 DNA: TGCGCCAGCAGCGGTGTTGGGCCCTCCTACGAGCAGTACTTC

D gene: TRBD2
J gene: TRBJ2-3
clone size: few
V gene: TRBV5-4
CDR3 protein: CASSPTSAGGTDTQYF
CDR3 DNA: TGTGCCAGCAGCCCAACTAGCGCCGGGGGCACAGATACGCAGTATTTT

D gene: TRBD1
J gene: TRBJ1-5
clone size: -
V gene: TRBV9
CDR3 protein: CASSVGGQGGQPQHF
CDR3 DNA: TGTGCCAGCAGCGTAGGGGGACAGGGCGGTCAGCCCCAGCATTTT

D gene: -
J gene: TRBJ2-3
clone size: -
V gene: TRBV6-5
CDR3 protein: CASSYDYTTDTQYF
CDR3 DNA: TGTGCCAGCAGTTACGACTACACCACAGATACGCAGTATTTT

D gene: TRBD1
J gene: TRBJ1-4
clone size: few
V gene: TRBV25-1
CDR3 protein: CASSSLRGAGEKLFF
CDR3 DNA: TGTGCCAGCTCCTCTCTCAGGGGGGCGGGTGAAAAACTGTTTTTT

D gene: -
J gene: TRBJ2-1
clone size: few
V gene: TRBV2
CDR3 protein: CASATEGYNEQFF
CDR3 DNA: TGTGCCAGCGCTACTGAGGGCTACAATGAGCAGTTCTTC

D gene: TRBD2
J gene: TRBJ2-3
clone size: -
V gene: TRBV2
CDR3 protein: CASRPTSGPTDTQYF
CDR3 DNA: TGTGCCAGCAGACCCACTAGCGGACCCACAGATACGCAGTATTTT

D gene: TRBD2
J gene: TRBJ2-7
clone size: few
V gene: TRBV25-1
CDR3 protein: CASSEGLAGDYEQYF
CDR3 DNA: TGTGCCAGCAGTGAAGGGCTAGCGGGAGACTACGAGCAGTACTTC

D gene: -
J gene: TRBJ2-3
clone size: -
V gene: TRBV28
CDR3 protein: CASSFSAETTTDTQYF
CDR3 DNA: TGTGCCAGCAGTTTTTCTGCGGAAACTACCACAGATACGCAGTATTTT

D gene: -
J gene: TRBJ1-1
clone size: -
V gene: TRBV15
CDR3 protein: CATSPQGRGKSEAFF
CDR3 DNA: TGTGCCACCAGCCCCCAGGGAAGGGGGAAATCTGAAGCTTTCTTT

D gene: -
J gene: TRBJ2-7
clone size: -
V gene: TRBV28
CDR3 protein: CASSLEQLSSYEQYF
CDR3 DNA: TGTGCCAGCAGTTTAGAGCAACTTAGCTCCTACGAGCAGTACTTC

D gene: -
J gene: TRBJ2-1
clone size: once
V gene: TRBV9
CDR3 protein: CASSEHPRAGTSYNEQFF
CDR3 DNA: TGTGCCAGCAGCGAACACCCCCGGGCGGGGACTTCCTACAATGAGCAGTTCTTC

D gene: TRBD2
J gene: TRBJ2-3
clone size: few
V gene: TRBV28
CDR3 protein: CASSTSGSTDTQYF
CDR3 DNA: TGTGCCAGCAGCACTAGCGGGAGTACCGATACGCAGTATTTT

D gene: -
J gene: TRBJ1-3
clone size: few
V gene: TRBV29-1
CDR3 protein: CSVEPSSGNTIYF
CDR3 DNA: TGCAGCGTTGAACCGAGCTCTGGAAACACCATATATTTT

D gene: -
J gene: TRBJ1-1
clone size: few
V gene: TRBV6-6
CDR3 protein: CASRRDTEAFF
CDR3 DNA: TGTGCCAGCAGGCGCGACACTGAAGCTTTCTTT

D gene: -
J gene: TRBJ2-7
clone size: -
V gene: TRBV20-1
CDR3 protein: CSARANYEQYF
CDR3 DNA: TGCAGTGCTAGAGCCAACTACGAGCAGTACTTC